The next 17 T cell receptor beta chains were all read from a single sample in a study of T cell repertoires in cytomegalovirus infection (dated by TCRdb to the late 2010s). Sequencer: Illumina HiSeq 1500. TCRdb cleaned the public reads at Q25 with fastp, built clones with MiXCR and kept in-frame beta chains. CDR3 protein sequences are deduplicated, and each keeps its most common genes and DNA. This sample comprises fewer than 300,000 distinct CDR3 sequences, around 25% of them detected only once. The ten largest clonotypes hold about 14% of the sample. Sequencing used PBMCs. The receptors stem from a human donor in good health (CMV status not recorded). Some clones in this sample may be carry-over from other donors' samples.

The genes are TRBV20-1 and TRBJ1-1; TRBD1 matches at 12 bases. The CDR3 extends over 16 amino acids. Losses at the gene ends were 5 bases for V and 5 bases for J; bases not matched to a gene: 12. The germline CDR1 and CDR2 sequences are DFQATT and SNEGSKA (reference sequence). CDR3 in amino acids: CSAPRLGTGGGTEAFF. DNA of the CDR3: TGCAGTGCTCCGCGTCTTGGGACAGGGGGCGGAACTGAAGCTTTCTTT.

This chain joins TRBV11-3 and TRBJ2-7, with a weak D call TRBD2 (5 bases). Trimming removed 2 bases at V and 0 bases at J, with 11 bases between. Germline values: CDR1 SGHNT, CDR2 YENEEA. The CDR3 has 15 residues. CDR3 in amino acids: CASSLILGSSYEQYF. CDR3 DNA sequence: TGTGCCAGCAGCTTAATTCTGGGGAGCTCCTACGAGCAGTACTTC.

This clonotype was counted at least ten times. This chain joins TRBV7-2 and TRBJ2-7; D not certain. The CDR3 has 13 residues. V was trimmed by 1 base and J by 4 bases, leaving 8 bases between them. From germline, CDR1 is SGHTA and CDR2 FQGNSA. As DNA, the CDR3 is TGTGCCAGCAGCTTAGGGTTGCAGTACGAGCAGTACTTC. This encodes CASSLGLQYEQYF.

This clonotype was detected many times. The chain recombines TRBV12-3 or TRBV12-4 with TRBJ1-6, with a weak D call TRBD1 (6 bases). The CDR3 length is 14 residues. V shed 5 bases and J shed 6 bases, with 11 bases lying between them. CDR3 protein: CASSPPRGNSPLHF. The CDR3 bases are TGTGCCAGCAGTCCCCCCAGGGGTAATTCACCCCTCCACTTT.

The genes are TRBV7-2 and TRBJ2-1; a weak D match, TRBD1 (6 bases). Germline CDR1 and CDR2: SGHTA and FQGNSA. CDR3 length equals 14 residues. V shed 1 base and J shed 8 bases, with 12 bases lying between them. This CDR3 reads CASSLDREGHEQFF. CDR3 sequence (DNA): TGTGCCAGCAGCTTAGACAGGGAAGGTCATGAGCAGTTCTTC.

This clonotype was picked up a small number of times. The CDR3 coding sequence is TGTGCCAGCGAAGGCTCTCGCAATGAGCAGTTCTTC. Its translation: CASEGSRNEQFF. The V and J genes are TRBV6-1 and TRBJ2-1; D remains ambiguous. This CDR3 contains 12 residues. Trimming left V 8 bases short and J 6 bases short, with 11 bases between. Looked up from germline, CDR1 is MNHNS and CDR2 is SASEGT.

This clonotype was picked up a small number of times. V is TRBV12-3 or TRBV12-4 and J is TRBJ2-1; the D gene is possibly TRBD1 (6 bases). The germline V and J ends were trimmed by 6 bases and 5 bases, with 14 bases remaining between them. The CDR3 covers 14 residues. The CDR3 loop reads CASRATPGDNEQFF. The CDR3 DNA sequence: TGTGCCAGCAGGGCAACACCAGGGGACAATGAGCAGTTCTTC.

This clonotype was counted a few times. This CDR3 is CASRTREANQPQHF. The CDR3 coding sequence is TGTGCCAGCAGGACGAGGGAAGCAAATCAGCCCCAGCATTTT. The chain combines TRBV12-3 or TRBV12-4 with TRBJ1-5, with D hard to call. The CDR3 spans 14 residues. V was cut by 6 bases and J by 4 bases, with 13 bases left in between.

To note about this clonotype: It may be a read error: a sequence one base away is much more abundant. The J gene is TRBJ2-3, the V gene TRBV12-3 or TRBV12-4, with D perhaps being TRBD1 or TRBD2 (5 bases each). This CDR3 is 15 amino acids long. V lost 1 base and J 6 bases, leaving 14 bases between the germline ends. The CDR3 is CASSLGVGEGDTQYF. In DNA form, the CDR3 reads TGTGCCAGCAGTTTAGGTGTGGGGGAAGGCGATACGCAGTATTTT.

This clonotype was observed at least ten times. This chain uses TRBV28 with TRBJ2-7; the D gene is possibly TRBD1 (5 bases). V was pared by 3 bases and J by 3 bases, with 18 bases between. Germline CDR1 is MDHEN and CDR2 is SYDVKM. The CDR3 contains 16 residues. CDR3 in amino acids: CASSLTPIGVNYEQYF. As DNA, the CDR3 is TGTGCCAGCAGTTTGACCCCAATAGGGGTAAACTACGAGCAGTACTTC.

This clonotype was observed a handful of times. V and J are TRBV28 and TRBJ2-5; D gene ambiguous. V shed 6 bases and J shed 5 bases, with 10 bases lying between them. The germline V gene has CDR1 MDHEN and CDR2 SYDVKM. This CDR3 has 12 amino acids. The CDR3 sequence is CASSENRETQYF. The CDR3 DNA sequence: TGTGCCAGCAGCGAAAATCGGGAGACCCAGTACTTC. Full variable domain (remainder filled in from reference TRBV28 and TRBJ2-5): DVKVTQSSRYLVKRTGEKVFLECVQDMDHENMFWYRQDPGLGLRLIYFSYDVKMKEKGDIPEGYSVSREKKERFSLILESASTNQTSMYLCASSENRETQYFGPGTRLLVL.

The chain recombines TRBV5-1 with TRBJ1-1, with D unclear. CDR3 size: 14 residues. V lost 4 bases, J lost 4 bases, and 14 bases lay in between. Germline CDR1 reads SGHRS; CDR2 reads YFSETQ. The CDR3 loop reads CASSLGLVGTEAFF. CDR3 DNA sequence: TGCGCCAGCAGCCTAGGACTGGTCGGCACTGAAGCTTTCTTT.

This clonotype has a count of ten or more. CDR3 sequence (DNA): TGTGCCAGCAGCTTAGCCGGCGCTAGCAATCAGCCCCAGCATTTT. Its protein is CASSLAGASNQPQHF. The chain has TRBV7-2 and TRBJ1-5, with D uncertain. V lost 0 bases and J 0 bases, leaving 6 bases between the germline ends. Germline V lookup: CDR1 SGHTA, CDR2 FQGNSA. The CDR3 is 15 residues long. Based on the CDR3 plus reference TRBV7-2 and TRBJ1-5, the full variable domain is GAGVSQSPSNKVTEKGKDVELRCDPISGHTALYWYRQSLGQGLEFLIYFQGNSAPDKSGLPSDRFSAERTGGSVSTLTIQRTQQEDSAVYLCASSLAGASNQPQHFGDGTRLSIL.

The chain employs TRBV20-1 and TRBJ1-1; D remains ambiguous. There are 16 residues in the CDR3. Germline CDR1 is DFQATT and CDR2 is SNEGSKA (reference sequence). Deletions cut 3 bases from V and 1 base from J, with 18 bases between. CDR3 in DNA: TGCAGTGCTAGCAAGGTCTCGGGGAATGCGAACACTGAAGCTTTCTTT. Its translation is CSASKVSGNANTEAFF.

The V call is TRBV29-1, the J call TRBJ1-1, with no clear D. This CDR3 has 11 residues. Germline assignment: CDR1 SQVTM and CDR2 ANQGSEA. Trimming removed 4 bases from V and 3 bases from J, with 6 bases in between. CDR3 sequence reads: CSVAVHTEAFF. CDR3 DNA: TGCAGCGTTGCGGTCCACACTGAAGCTTTCTTT. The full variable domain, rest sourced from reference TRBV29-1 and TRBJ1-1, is SAVISQKPSRDICQRGTSLTIQCQVDSQVTMMFWYRQQPGQSLTLIATANQGSEATYESGFVIDKFPISRPNLTFSTLTVSNMSPEDSSIYLCSVAVHTEAFFGQGTRLTVV.

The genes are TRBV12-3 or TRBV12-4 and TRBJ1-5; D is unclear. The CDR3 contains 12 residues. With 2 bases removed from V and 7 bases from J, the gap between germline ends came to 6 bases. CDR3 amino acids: CASSLSPQPQHF. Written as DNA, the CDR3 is TGTGCCAGCAGTTTAAGTCCCCAGCCCCAGCATTTT.

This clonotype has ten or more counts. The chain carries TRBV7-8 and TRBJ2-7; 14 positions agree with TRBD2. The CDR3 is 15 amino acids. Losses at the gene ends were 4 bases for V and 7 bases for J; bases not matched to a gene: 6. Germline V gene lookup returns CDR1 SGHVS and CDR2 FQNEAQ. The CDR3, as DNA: TGTGCCAGCAGCTCCCAGGGACTAGCGGGAGTAGAGCAGTACTTC. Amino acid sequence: CASSSQGLAGVEQYF.